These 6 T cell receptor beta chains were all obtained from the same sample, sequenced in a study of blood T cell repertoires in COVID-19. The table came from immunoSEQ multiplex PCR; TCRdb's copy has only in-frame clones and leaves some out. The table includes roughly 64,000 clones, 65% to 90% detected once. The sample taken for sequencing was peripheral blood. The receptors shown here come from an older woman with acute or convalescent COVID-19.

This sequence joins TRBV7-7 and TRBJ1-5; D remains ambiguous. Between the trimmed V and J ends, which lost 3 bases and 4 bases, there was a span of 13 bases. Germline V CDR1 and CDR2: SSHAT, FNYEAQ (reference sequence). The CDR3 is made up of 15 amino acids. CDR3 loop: CASSFPRLFNQPQHF. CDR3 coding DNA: TGTGCCAGCAGCTTTCCGAGACTTTTTAATCAGCCCCAGCATTTT.

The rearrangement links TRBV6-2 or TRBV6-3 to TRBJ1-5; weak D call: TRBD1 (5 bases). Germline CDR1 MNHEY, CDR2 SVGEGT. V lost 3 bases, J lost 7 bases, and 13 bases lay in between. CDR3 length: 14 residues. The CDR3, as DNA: TGTGCCAGCAGTTATCAGGGTCCAGGGCAGCCCCAGCATTTT. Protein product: CASSYQGPGQPQHF.

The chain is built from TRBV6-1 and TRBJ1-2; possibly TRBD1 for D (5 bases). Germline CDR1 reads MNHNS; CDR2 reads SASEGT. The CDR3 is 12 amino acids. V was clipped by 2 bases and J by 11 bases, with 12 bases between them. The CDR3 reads CASSEIGAAYTF. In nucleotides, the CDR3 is TGTGCCAGCAGTGAAATTGGGGCGGCATACACCTTC.

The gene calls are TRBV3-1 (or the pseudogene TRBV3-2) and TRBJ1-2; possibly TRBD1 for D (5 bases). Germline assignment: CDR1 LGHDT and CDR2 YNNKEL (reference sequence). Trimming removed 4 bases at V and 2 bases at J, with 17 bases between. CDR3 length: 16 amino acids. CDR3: CASSLWTGVKNYGYTF. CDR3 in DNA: TGTGCCAGCAGCCTCTGGACGGGGGTGAAGAACTATGGCTACACCTTC.

The CDR3, as DNA: TGTGCCAGCAGCTTCCGACAGAACGGCTTCAATGAGCAGTTCTTC. Protein sequence: CASSFRQNGFNEQFF. This sequence joins TRBV11-2 and TRBJ2-1, with D tentatively TRBD1 (5 bases). Trimming cost V 3 bases and J 6 bases, with 15 bases left between them. Looked up from germline, CDR1 is SGHAT and CDR2 is FQNNGV. The CDR3 has 15 residues.

CDR3 sequence: CASSSGTSGGGPYNEQFF. CDR3 nucleotide sequence: TGTGCCAGCAGTTCCGGGACTAGCGGGGGGGGGCCCTACAATGAGCAGTTCTTC. The chain joins TRBV27 to TRBJ2-1; 16 bases line up with TRBD2. CDR3 length: 18 residues. Per the germline V gene, CDR1 is MNHEY and CDR2 is SMNVEV (reference sequence). V lost 4 bases, J lost 2 bases, and 5 bases stayed unmatched.